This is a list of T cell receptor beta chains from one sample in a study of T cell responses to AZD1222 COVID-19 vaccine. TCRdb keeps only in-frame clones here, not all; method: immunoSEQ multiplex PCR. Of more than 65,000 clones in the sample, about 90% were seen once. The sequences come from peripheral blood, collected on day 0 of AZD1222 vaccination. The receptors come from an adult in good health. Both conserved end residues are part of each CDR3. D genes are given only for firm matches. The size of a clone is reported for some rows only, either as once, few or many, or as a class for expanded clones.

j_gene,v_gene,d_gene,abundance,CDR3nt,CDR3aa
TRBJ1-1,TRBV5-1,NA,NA,TGCGCCAGCACCTTGGACGGAATGAACACTGAAGCTTTCTTT,CASTLDGMNTEAFF
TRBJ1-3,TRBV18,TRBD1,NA,TGTGCCAGCTCGCCCGACAGGGATAGAAACACCATATATTTT,CASSPDRDRNTIYF
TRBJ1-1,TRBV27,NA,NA,TGTGCCAGCAGTTTACTTGGGGGGGGAGTGACTGAAGCTTTCTTT,CASSLLGGGVTEAFF
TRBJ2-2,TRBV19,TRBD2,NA,TGTGCCAGTAGTATAAAGACTAGCCACACCGGGGAGCTGTTTTTT,CASSIKTSHTGELFF
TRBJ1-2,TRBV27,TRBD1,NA,TGTGCCAGCAGTAAAGGACAGGACTATGGCTACACCTTC,CASSKGQDYGYTF
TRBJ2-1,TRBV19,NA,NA,TGTGCCAGTAATTATAGGGGGGGAAGGGAGCAGTTCTTC,CASNYRGGREQFF
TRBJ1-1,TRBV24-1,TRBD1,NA,TGTGCCACCAGTGTTTTGACAGGGGGTAACACTGAAGCTTTCTTT,CATSVLTGGNTEAFF
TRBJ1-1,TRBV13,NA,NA,TGTGCCAGCAGCAGGGTGAACACTGAAGCTTTCTTT,CASSRVNTEAFF
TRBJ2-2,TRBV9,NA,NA,TGTGCCAGCAGCTTCCCAGACGGGCAGGGAAGGACCGGGGAGCTGTTTTTT,CASSFPDGQGRTGELFF
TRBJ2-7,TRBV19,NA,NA,TGTGCCAGTAGTCCCCGACAGAGCGCCTCCTACGAGCAGTACTTC,CASSPRQSASYEQYF
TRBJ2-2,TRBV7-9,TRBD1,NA,TGTGCCAGCAGGTCAACAGGGGACCCCGGGGAGCTGTTTTTT,CASRSTGDPGELFF
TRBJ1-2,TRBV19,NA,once,TGTGCCAGTAGCCCTGCAGGGGTTAACTATGGCTACACCTTC,CASSPAGVNYGYTF